This T cell receptor (beta chain) was sequenced in a study of vaccination and CD4 T cells after COVID-19. Sequencing of cultured CD4+ T cell DNA used the Oncomine TCR Beta short-read assay. CD4+ T cells were cultured, and genomic DNA was extracted from them. From the PCR reads, TCRdb called clonotypes with MiXCR, one entry per CDR3 protein. Of around 15,000 distinct CDR3 sequences in the sample, 55% were seen once. The treatment here: roughly nine-day PBMC culture with coronavirus spike peptide pools or control peptides (ViraFEST assay). With peptide pools, ViraFEST first expanded antigen-specific T cells and afterwards sequenced their TCRs. CDR1 and CDR2 (germline): SNHLY, FYNNEI. With 4 bases removed from V and 6 bases from J, the gap between germline ends came to 3 bases. The CDR3 has 11 residues. This clonotype was detected a few times. What it binds is not known.

This clonotype originated in a human donor who had recovered from COVID-19. Source material: CD4+ T cells from blood, cultured in vitro. The chain is built from TRBV2 and TRBJ2-2, with D unclear. The CDR3 nucleotides read TGTGCCAGCAGTGCGGCCGGGGAGCTGTTTTTT. Protein sequence: CASSAAGELFF.